Below, 25 T cell receptor beta chains from the same sample are listed, as sequenced in a study of T cells after yellow fever vaccination. MiXCR, applied by TCRdb to the 5' RACE reads, yields one record per CDR3 protein. The profile shows a few hundred thousand distinct CDR3 sequences, approximately 3.9% of them singletons. The sample here was PBMCs, taken on the day of the yellow fever booster vaccination. These TCRs come from a man aged 18 to 30 who received the YFV17D yellow fever vaccine.

This clonotype was picked up a small number of times. This chain's CDR3 is CASRATRYGGTQYF. The CDR3 coding sequence is TGTGCCAGCAGAGCGACACGCTACGGCGGGACCCAGTACTTC. This chain connects TRBV6-4 to TRBJ2-5; D uncertain. Germline-derived CDR1 and CDR2 are MRHNA and SNTAGT. CDR3 length: 14 amino acids. Trimming shortened V by 6 bases and J by 7 bases, and 18 bases separated the two germline ends.

This clonotype came up a few times. This chain connects TRBV7-2 to TRBJ2-7; TRBD2 might be the D (7 bases). The CDR3 spans 13 residues. In germline, CDR1 is SGHTA, CDR2 FQGNSA. Trimming took off 5 bases at V and 5 bases at J, with 13 bases between the two ends. The CDR3 protein is CASSGGAKDEQYF. The CDR3 DNA sequence: TGTGCCAGCAGCGGGGGGGCCAAGGACGAGCAGTACTTC.

As regards this clonotype: This sequence may be a read error, since a much larger clone differs from it by one base. The chain is built from TRBV5-1 and TRBJ2-5; D not resolved. The germline V and J ends were trimmed by 3 bases and 4 bases, with 13 bases remaining between them. CDR3 size: 14 residues. Germline assignment: CDR1 SGHRS and CDR2 YFSETQ. The CDR3 DNA reads TGCGCCAGCAGCTCCGCCACCCGGGCAGAGACCCAGTACTTC. Translating it yields CASSSATRAETQYF.

A note on this clonotype: A read error may produce the germline difference seen at one junction end. The chain couples TRBV7-2 to TRBJ1-3, with TRBD1 identical over 10 bases. CDR1 and CDR2 (germline): SGHTA, FQGNSA. The CDR3 has 14 residues. The chain's CDR3 is CASSPGQGGNTINF. The CDR3 nucleotides read TGTGCCAGCAGCCCCGGACAGGGGGGAAACACCATAAATTTT.

This clonotype has at least ten counts. This chain joins TRBV5-1 and TRBJ2-7, with a possible D match to TRBD2 (5 bases). Germline CDR1 SGHRS, CDR2 YFSETQ. Trimming stripped 1 base from V and 3 bases from J, with 11 bases between. The CDR3 extends over 14 amino acids. The CDR3 bases are TGCGCCAGCAGCTTGTGGGGAGACCACTACGAGCAGTACGTC. This codes for CASSLWGDHYEQYV.

The chain recombines TRBV3-1 with TRBJ2-2, with D perhaps matching TRBD2 (5 bases). CDR3 length: 14 residues. CDR1 is LGHDT, CDR2 YNNKEL, per germline (reference sequence). V lost 5 bases and J lost 5, with 12 bases in between. CDR3 region: CASSTRGGTGELFF. For the CDR3, the DNA is TGTGCCAGCAGCACTCGGGGTGGAACCGGGGAGCTGTTTTTT. Looking up the rest from reference TRBV3-1 and TRBJ2-2 gives the full variable domain: DTAVSQTPKYLVTQMGNDKSIKCEQNLGHDTMYWYKQDSKKFLKIMFSYNNKELIINETVPNRFSPKSPDKAHLNLHINSLELGDSAVYFCASSTRGGTGELFFGEGSRLTVL.

V usage is TRBV6-1 and J usage is TRBJ2-3; 7 bases are shared with TRBD2. The CDR3 is 15 residues long. With 5 bases clipped from V and 4 bases from J, the junction kept 9 bases outside the gene matches. Germline V lookup: CDR1 MNHNS, CDR2 SASEGT. For the CDR3, the DNA is TGTGCCAGCAGTAAAGACGGCCGGGGGGCAGATACGCAGTATTTT. This gives the protein CASSKDGRGADTQYF.

In this sample, this clonotype turned up many times. The chain joins TRBV4-3 to TRBJ1-1; 7 nucleotides match TRBD1. The V segment lost 3 bases and the J segment 0 bases; nucleotides outside the gene matches: 4. The CDR3 extends over 15 amino acids. Per germline, CDR1 LGHNA and CDR2 YSLEER. CDR3 DNA sequence: TGCGCCAGCAGCCAGGATAGGGGGCTGAACACTGAAGCTTTCTTT. It encodes CASSQDRGLNTEAFF.

This clonotype was detected a few times. The gene calls are TRBV29-1 and TRBJ2-1, with 7 bases lining up with TRBD2. This CDR3 is 13 amino acids long. The junction had 4 bases not matched to a gene; V was cut back by 0 bases and J by 8 bases. The germline V gene has CDR1 SQVTM and CDR2 ANQGSEA. CDR3 residues: CSVEDGTNDEQFF. CDR3 in DNA: TGCAGCGTTGAAGACGGGACTAACGATGAGCAGTTCTTC.

This clonotype turned up a few times. The chain carries TRBV5-1 and TRBJ1-4; no definite D call. From germline, CDR1 is SGHRS and CDR2 YFSETQ. With 4 bases removed from V and 0 bases from J, the gap between germline ends came to 10 bases. The CDR3 is made up of 15 amino acids. DNA for the CDR3: TGCGCCAGCAGCCCATCAATTGCAACTAATGAAAAACTGTTTTTT. This codes for CASSPSIATNEKLFF. The entire variable domain, with the rest obtained from reference TRBV5-1 and TRBJ1-4, is as follows: KAGVTQTPRYLIKTRGQQVTLSCSPISGHRSVSWYQQTPGQGLQFLFEYFSETQRNKGNFPGRFSGRQFSNSRSEMNVSTLELGDSALYLCASSPSIATNEKLFFGSGTQLSVL.

At least ten counts were recorded for this clonotype. This chain links TRBV6-5 with TRBJ2-7, with 8 bases aligning to TRBD2. This CDR3 region has 15 residues. J lost 1 base, V lost 5 bases, and 7 bases had no gene match. Germline CDR1 and CDR2: MNHEY and SVGAGI. CDR3 residues: CASSAPGTRSYEQYF. In DNA form, the CDR3 reads TGTGCCAGCAGTGCCCCCGGGACTAGGTCCTACGAGCAGTACTTC.

This clonotype was recorded many times. The V call is TRBV6-2 or TRBV6-3, the J call TRBJ2-3, with a weak D call TRBD1 (7 bases). The CDR3 sequence is 16 residues long. Looked up from germline, CDR1 is MNHEY and CDR2 is SVGEGT. V lost 4 bases to trimming and J lost 0 bases, with 14 bases between them. For the CDR3, the DNA is TGTGCCAGCAGTTTTACGACAGGGACTAGCACAGATACGCAGTATTTT. This codes for CASSFTTGTSTDTQYF.

This clonotype has only a few counts. The chain couples TRBV27 to TRBJ1-1; possibly TRBD1 for D (6 bases). The CDR3 sequence is 13 residues long. V was clipped by 8 bases and J by 0 bases, with 10 bases between them. Germline CDR1 and CDR2: MNHEY and SMNVEV (reference sequence). The CDR3: CASHTGMNTEAFF. In DNA form, the CDR3 reads TGTGCCAGCCACACAGGGATGAACACTGAAGCTTTCTTT.

This clonotype occurred many times. The V gene is TRBV20-1, the J gene TRBJ1-1; D is ambiguous. In germline, CDR1 is DFQATT, CDR2 SNEGSKA (reference sequence). The CDR3 is 13 amino acids. V lost 2 bases and J 0 bases, leaving 7 bases between the germline ends. CDR3 region: CSARQTLNTEAFF. The DNA of the CDR3 is TGCAGTGCTAGACAAACACTGAACACTGAAGCTTTCTTT.

Many counts were recorded for this clonotype. This chain uses TRBV30 with TRBJ2-7, with 8 bases lining up with TRBD1. CDR3 length equals 16 residues. V was pared by 1 base and J by 0 bases, with 8 bases of the junction left unmatched. The germline V gene encodes CDR1 GTSNPN and CDR2 SVGIG (reference sequence). CDR3 nucleotides: TGTGCCTGGAGTGGGGACAGGTTCGTTTCCTCCTACGAGCAGTACTTC. It yields the protein CAWSGDRFVSSYEQYF. The full variable domain, with the rest looked up from reference TRBV30 and TRBJ2-7, is SQTIHQWPATLVQPVGSPLSLECTVEGTSNPNLYWYRQAAGRGLQLLFYSVGIGQISSEVPQNLSASRPQDRQFILSSKKLLLSDSGFYLCAWSGDRFVSSYEQYFGPGTRLTVT.

The table lists this clonotype with a few counts. The chain links TRBV21-1 to TRBJ1-2. TRBV21-1 is shown as a pseudogene. The CDR3 is 12 amino acids. CDR3 DNA sequence: TGTGCCAGCAGCAAATGTGGTCACCTCTACACCTTC. Translated: CASSKCGHLYTF.

There are many counts of this clonotype. The chain employs TRBV4-1 and TRBJ1-1; D is perhaps TRBD1 (5 bases). V lost 4 bases, J lost 2 bases, and 14 bases lay in between. Germline V gene sequence: CDR1 MGHRA, CDR2 YSYEKL. The CDR3 has 15 amino acids. This CDR3 is CASSPRVRGNTEAFF. The CDR3 DNA reads as TGCGCCAGCAGCCCCAGGGTAAGGGGAAACACTGAAGCTTTCTTT.

This clonotype occurred many times. V and J are TRBV6-2 or TRBV6-3 and TRBJ1-2; D remains unclear. CDR1 MNHEY and CDR2 SVGEGT come from the germline V gene. Trimming took off 6 bases at V and 4 bases at J, with 15 bases between the two ends. CDR3 size: 14 residues. The CDR3 is CASSLPAGAYGYTF. Written as DNA, the CDR3 is TGTGCCAGCAGCCTCCCCGCGGGTGCCTATGGCTACACCTTC.

V gene TRBV5-1 combines with J gene TRBJ2-5; D is possibly TRBD1 or TRBD2 (5 bases each). Trimming removed 3 bases at V and 4 bases at J, with 16 bases between. Looked up from germline, CDR1 is SGHRS and CDR2 is YFSETQ. This CDR3 region has 15 residues. The CDR3 DNA follows: TGCGCCAGCAGCTGGCTCCCTGAGGGGCCAGAGACCCAGTACTTC. Translating gives CASSWLPEGPETQYF.

This clonotype came up many times. This chain links TRBV7-3 with TRBJ2-7, with 8 bases lining up with TRBD1. Germline V gene sequence: CDR1 SGHTA, CDR2 FQGTGA. The CDR3 consists of 14 residues. V lost 10 bases to trimming and J lost 0 bases; unmatched junction nucleotides: 8. The CDR3 here is CANLTGVSSYEQYF. CDR3 bases: TGTGCCAACCTGACAGGGGTTAGCTCCTACGAGCAGTACTTC.

The gene calls are TRBV7-8 and TRBJ1-2; TRBD1 matches 10 bases. Germline assignment: CDR1 SGHVS and CDR2 FQNEAQ. The CDR3 contains 16 residues. V gave up 2 bases and J gave up 8 bases; unmatched junction bases: 11. The CDR3 sequence: CASSLMVGQGTFGYTF. The CDR3 DNA is TGTGCCAGCAGCTTAATGGTGGGACAGGGGACCTTCGGCTACACCTTC.

This clonotype was counted between two and nine times. The chain joins TRBV5-4 to TRBJ2-1; D unclear. CDR1 is SGHNT, CDR2 YYREEE, per germline (reference sequence). The CDR3 is 13 amino acids. V shed 2 bases and J shed 9 bases, with 12 bases lying between them. The CDR3 sequence: CASSFSAPPEQFF. In nucleotides, the CDR3 is TGTGCCAGCAGCTTTTCGGCGCCTCCTGAGCAGTTCTTC. Based on the CDR3 plus reference TRBV5-4 and TRBJ2-1, the full variable domain is ETGVTQSPTHLIKTRGQQVTLRCSSQSGHNTVSWYQQALGQGPQFIFQYYREEENGRGNFPPRFSGLQFPNYSSELNVNALELDDSALYLCASSFSAPPEQFFGPGTRLTVL.

This clonotype was detected ten times or more. J is TRBJ2-3 and V is TRBV10-3, with a tentative D call TRBD1 (6 bases). The CDR3 runs 16 residues. The germline V and J ends were trimmed by 2 bases and 2 bases, with 14 bases remaining between them. Germline V gene data show CDR1 as ENHRY and CDR2 as SYGVKD. Here the CDR3 DNA reads TGTGCCATCAGTGAGCCGACAGGCCTAATCACAGATACGCAGTATTTT. This translates into CAISEPTGLITDTQYF.

The chain links TRBV4-2 to TRBJ1-1; D gene unclear. The germline V gene encodes CDR1 LGHNA and CDR2 YNFKEQ. V lost 5 bases and J 0 bases, leaving 7 bases between the germline ends. The CDR3 length is 13 residues. The CDR3 bases are TGTGCCAGCAGCGAACATATGAACACTGAAGCTTTCTTT. It specifies CASSEHMNTEAFF.

The J gene is TRBJ2-3, the V gene TRBV19, with TRBD2 matching over 9 bases. The CDR3 runs 14 residues. CDR1 and CDR2 from the germline V gene are LNHDA and SQIVND (reference sequence). V gave up 9 bases and J gave up 0 bases; unmatched junction bases: 4. CDR3 sequence (DNA): TGTGCCAGCGAGCGGGGGGACAGCACAGATACGCAGTATTTT. Amino acids: CASERGDSTDTQYF.